The T cell receptor beta chain described here comes from a study of T cells in localized non-small cell lung cancer. Study-wide results and caveats: Median detection of top 100 tumor clones in adjacent lung was about 60 clones. Tumor showed lower T cell clonality than uninvolved adjacent lung, where it was highest. Analysis by sequencing included only one tumor region, so heterogeneity remains possible. Longer overall survival was associated with a higher density of T cells in the blood.

The V and J ends lost 5 bases and 4 bases, in that order; junction bases with no gene match: 3. In germline, CDR1 is SGHNT, CDR2 YENEEA. The CDR3 runs to 15 residues. Clones were read by immunoSEQ multiplex PCR, and TCRdb kept only the in-frame ones, dropping some. This sample has around 28,000 clones, with about 88% found just once. To note about this clone: Its antigen is still unknown.

This TCR was recovered from an older female donor with stage I lung adenocarcinoma. The chain recombines TRBV11-3 with TRBJ2-1, with 12 bases lining up with TRBD2. The sample consisted of peripheral blood, taken before any cancer treatment. DNA for the CDR3: TGTGCCAGCAGCCGACTAGCGGGAGTGTACAATGAGCAGTTCTTC. Translating gives CASSRLAGVYNEQFF.